Following are 25 T cell receptor beta chains from one sample sequenced in a study of vaccination effects on CD4 cells after COVID-19. The protocol was immunoSEQ multiplex PCR, while the TCRdb copy is restricted to in-frame clones and leaves out a portion. Altogether some 40,000 clones are present, roughly 80% being singletons, with the ten largest covering 2.5% to 3.5%. These receptors have no known antigen. Culturing for more than eight days preceded CD4+ T cell isolation. Source: CD4+ T cells from PBMCs cultured without peptide, taken before COVID-19 vaccination. These receptors were taken from a human donor who received a COVID-19 vaccine.

V gene TRBV5-5 combines with J gene TRBJ2-5; no clear D gene. This CDR3 spans 13 amino acids. CDR1 and CDR2 from the germline V gene are SGHKS and YYEKEE (reference sequence). The germline V and J ends were trimmed by 0 bases and 6 bases, with 9 bases remaining between them. The CDR3 region has the DNA TGTGCCAGCAGCTTGGGAGATCAGAAGACCCAGTACTTC. Translation: CASSLGDQKTQYF. The full variable domain, rest sourced from reference TRBV5-5 and TRBJ2-5, is DAGVTQSPTHLIKTRGQQVTLRCSPISGHKSVSWYQQVLGQGPQFIFQYYEKEERGRGNFPDRFSARQFPNYSSELNVNALLLGDSALYLCASSLGDQKTQYFGPGTRLLVL.

CDR3 residues: CSASLRTEPSPFYNEQFF. The CDR3 DNA sequence: TGCAGTGCTAGTTTAAGGACAGAACCCAGTCCCTTTTACAATGAGCAGTTCTTC. This chain uses TRBV20-1 with TRBJ2-1; perhaps TRBD1 as D (6 bases). Trimming removed 3 bases at V and 4 bases at J, with 25 bases between. Germline CDR1 DFQATT, CDR2 SNEGSKA (reference sequence). This CDR3 comprises 18 residues.

The V call is TRBV7-8, the J call TRBJ2-1, with a tentative D call TRBD2 (6 bases). V gave up 5 bases and J gave up 3 bases, with 14 bases separating them. Germline-derived CDR1 and CDR2 are SGHVS and FQNEAQ. CDR3 size: 15 residues. CDR3 sequence: CASSRIADLYNEQFF. The CDR3 region has the DNA TGTGCCAGCAGCCGGATAGCGGACCTCTACAATGAGCAGTTCTTC.

This chain uses TRBV14 with TRBJ1-1; D unclear. The CDR3 runs to 11 residues. Germline lookup yields CDR1 SGHDN and CDR2 FVKESK. Trimming stripped 5 bases from V and 4 bases from J, with 5 bases between. CDR3: CASSSATEAFF. CDR3 sequence (DNA): TGTGCCAGCAGCTCCGCCACTGAAGCTTTCTTT.

This chain links TRBV5-1 with TRBJ1-1; possibly TRBD1 for D (5 bases). CDR1 and CDR2 from the germline V gene are SGHRS and YFSETQ. Trimming cost V 0 bases and J 9 bases, with 6 bases left between them. The CDR3 has 11 residues. This CDR3 reads CASSLAGQAFF. CDR3 nucleotide sequence: TGCGCCAGCAGCTTGGCGGGACAAGCTTTCTTT.

The rearrangement joins TRBV28 to TRBJ1-2; D is unresolved. The germline V gene has CDR1 MDHEN and CDR2 SYDVKM. Trimming removed 2 bases from V and 0 bases from J, with 10 bases in between. CDR3 size: 15 residues. In DNA form, the CDR3 reads TGTGCCAGCAGTTTAATCGGATCATCTAACTATGGCTACACCTTC. Amino acids: CASSLIGSSNYGYTF.

CDR3 sequence reads: CASKRPAGLDYGYTF. The CDR3 DNA reads as TGTGCCAGTAAAAGGCCCGCGGGGTTGGACTATGGCTACACCTTC. The chain links TRBV19 to TRBJ1-2; no firm D call. Germline V gene sequence: CDR1 LNHDA, CDR2 SQIVND (reference sequence). The V gene lost 7 bases and the J gene lost 3 bases, with 18 bases spanning the gap. This CDR3 comprises 15 residues.

The V call is TRBV11-3, the J call TRBJ1-1; possible D gene TRBD1, 5 bases. V dropped 5 bases and J dropped 2 bases, with 12 bases sitting between them. There are 14 residues in the CDR3. Germline CDR1 and CDR2: SGHNT and YENEEA. CDR3 nucleotides: TGTGCCAGCAGCAGGGGACCGGGAAACACTGAAGCTTTCTTT. It is translated as CASSRGPGNTEAFF.

The chain uses TRBV5-6 and TRBJ1-1; D unresolved. Looked up from germline, CDR1 is SGHDT and CDR2 is YYEEEE. Trimming left V 2 bases short and J 4 bases short, with 12 bases between. This CDR3 region has 14 residues. This CDR3 reads CASSFWSEGTEAFF. CDR3 nucleotides: TGTGCCAGCAGCTTTTGGAGTGAAGGCACTGAAGCTTTCTTT.

This chain uses TRBV29-1 with TRBJ2-1; 9 bases match TRBD1. The CDR3 is made up of 14 amino acids. Per germline, CDR1 SQVTM and CDR2 ANQGSEA. The J segment lost 9 bases and the V segment lost 6 bases, leaving 12 bases of the junction unmatched. The CDR3 region is CSVDLQGAGGEQFF. In DNA, the CDR3 is TGCAGCGTCGATTTACAGGGGGCAGGAGGTGAGCAGTTCTTC.

V and J are TRBV7-3 and TRBJ2-2; D may correspond to TRBD1 or TRBD2 (5 bases each). Germline CDR1 reads SGHTA; CDR2 reads FQGTGA. Trimming took 5 bases from V and 2 from J, leaving 12 bases between them. This CDR3 region has 15 residues. CDR3 sequence: CASSPGTANTGELFF. In DNA form, the CDR3 reads TGTGCCAGCAGCCCCGGGACGGCTAACACCGGGGAGCTGTTTTTT.

The V call is TRBV9, the J call TRBJ2-1, with D possibly being TRBD1 (5 bases). Trimming left V 3 bases short and J 7 bases short, with 20 bases between. Germline CDR1 is SGDLS and CDR2 is YYNGEE. CDR3 length: 16 residues. The CDR3, as DNA: TGTGCCAGCAGCGAAACGCCATCGACAGAATGGAATGAGCAGTTCTTC. It specifies CASSETPSTEWNEQFF.

This clone appeared a few times. This chain connects TRBV6-5 to TRBJ1-2; 8 positions match TRBD1. This CDR3 is built from 14 residues. Germline values: CDR1 MNHEY, CDR2 SVGAGI. The V segment lost 2 bases and the J segment 8 bases; nucleotides outside the gene matches: 7. CDR3 loop: CASSYADRVSGYTF. CDR3 sequence (DNA): TGTGCCAGCAGTTACGCGGACAGGGTTAGCGGCTACACCTTC.

V is TRBV5-1 and J is TRBJ2-7, with 9 nucleotides matching TRBD1. Germline values: CDR1 SGHRS, CDR2 YFSETQ. This CDR3 region has 14 residues. J was trimmed by 5 bases and V by 4 bases; bases with no gene match: 7. This chain's CDR3 is CASSRGQGEDEQYV. The CDR3 coding sequence is TGCGCCAGCAGCAGGGGACAGGGAGAGGACGAGCAGTACGTC.

This chain links TRBV2 with TRBJ2-7; D may correspond to TRBD1 or TRBD2 (5 bases each). Trimming cost V 6 bases and J 3 bases, with 12 bases left between them. The CDR3 extends over 13 amino acids. The germline CDR1 and CDR2 sequences are SNHLY and FYNNEI. The CDR3 reads CASSRDQIYEQYV. Here the CDR3 DNA reads TGTGCCAGCAGCCGGGACCAAATCTACGAGCAGTACGTC.

The genes are TRBV5-1 and TRBJ1-1; D is unresolved. Looked up from germline, CDR1 is SGHRS and CDR2 is YFSETQ. Between the trimmed V and J ends, which lost 2 bases and 3 bases, there was a span of 14 bases. The CDR3 extends over 15 amino acids. The CDR3 loop is CASSLPSLGDTEAFF. The CDR3 DNA is TGCGCCAGCAGCTTACCGTCCCTCGGGGACACTGAAGCTTTCTTT.

The V and J genes are TRBV30 and TRBJ2-1; 13 positions agree with TRBD2. Looked up from germline, CDR1 is GTSNPN and CDR2 is SVGIG (reference sequence). V shed 6 bases and J 7 bases; nucleotides not matched to a gene: 6. This CDR3 has 14 amino acids. CDR3: CACVTSGGANEQFF. CDR3 coding DNA: TGTGCCTGCGTCACTAGCGGGGGGGCAAATGAGCAGTTCTTC.

This chain links TRBV19 with TRBJ1-1; tentative D call: TRBD1 (5 bases). The V gene lost 4 bases and the J gene lost 4 bases, with 13 bases spanning the gap. The germline CDR1 and CDR2 sequences are LNHDA and SQIVND (reference sequence). CDR3 length equals 14 residues. The CDR3 coding sequence is TGTGCCAGTAGTACGGGGACGGGGGGCACTGAAGCTTTCTTT. Its protein is CASSTGTGGTEAFF.

V gene TRBV6-1 combines with J gene TRBJ1-5, with no clear D. CDR1 and CDR2 from the germline V gene are MNHNS and SASEGT. Trimming stripped 4 bases from V and 2 bases from J, with 15 bases between. This CDR3 has 16 residues. CDR3 region: CASSAWTVGGNQPQHF. The CDR3 coding sequence is TGTGCCAGCAGTGCCTGGACCGTCGGAGGCAATCAGCCCCAGCATTTT.

The chain links TRBV6-2 or TRBV6-3 to TRBJ1-2; the match to TRBD1 covers 7 bases. Trimming cost V 5 bases and J 0 bases; bases outside gene matches: 3. This CDR3 comprises 14 residues. CDR1 and CDR2 (germline): MNHEY, SVGEGT. CDR3 bases: TGTGCCAGCAGTGCCGGGACAGCTAACTATGGCTACACCTTC. Its protein product is CASSAGTANYGYTF.

CDR3 in amino acids: CASTQGTGATAFF. Here the CDR3 DNA reads TGTGCCAGCACCCAGGGGACAGGGGCTACAGCTTTCTTT. The genes are TRBV6-5 and TRBJ1-1, with 10 bases lining up with TRBD1. The CDR3 is 13 residues long. After removal of 7 bases from V and 10 bases from J, the junction contained 9 bases not matched to a gene. Per germline, CDR1 MNHEY and CDR2 SVGAGI.

V usage is TRBV7-9 and J usage is TRBJ1-1, with D uncertain. Germline lookup yields CDR1 SEHNR and CDR2 FQNEAQ (reference sequence). This CDR3 region has 13 residues. Deletions cut 3 bases from V and 1 base from J, with 6 bases between. CDR3: CASSLDQNTEAFF. In DNA form, the CDR3 reads TGTGCCAGCAGCTTGGATCAGAACACTGAAGCTTTCTTT.

The chain employs TRBV2 and TRBJ1-2; D is perhaps TRBD1 (5 bases). With 3 bases removed from V and 7 bases from J, the gap between germline ends came to 15 bases. The CDR3 is 14 residues long. CDR1 is SNHLY and CDR2 is FYNNEI in the germline V gene. DNA of the CDR3: TGTGCCAGCAGTGACCTCGGACGGGGCAGTGGCTACACCTTC. It codes for CASSDLGRGSGYTF.

This sequence joins TRBV7-2 and TRBJ2-3, with 10 bases matching TRBD1. The V gene end was trimmed by 5 bases and the J gene end by 8 bases; junction bases not matched to a gene: 7. The germline V gene has CDR1 SGHTA and CDR2 FQGNSA. The CDR3 loop spans 14 amino acids. As DNA, the CDR3 is TGTGCCAGCAGCCCTCGACAGGGGGCGACTACGCAGTATTTT. Translation: CASSPRQGATTQYF.

The V call is TRBV18, the J call TRBJ2-3, with unresolved D. Germline CDR1 KGHSH, CDR2 LQKENI. Trimming removed 3 bases at V and 4 bases at J, with 5 bases between. The CDR3 spans 12 residues. CDR3 in amino acids: CASSPSADTQYF. CDR3 nucleotides: TGTGCCAGCTCACCGAGCGCAGATACGCAGTATTTT.